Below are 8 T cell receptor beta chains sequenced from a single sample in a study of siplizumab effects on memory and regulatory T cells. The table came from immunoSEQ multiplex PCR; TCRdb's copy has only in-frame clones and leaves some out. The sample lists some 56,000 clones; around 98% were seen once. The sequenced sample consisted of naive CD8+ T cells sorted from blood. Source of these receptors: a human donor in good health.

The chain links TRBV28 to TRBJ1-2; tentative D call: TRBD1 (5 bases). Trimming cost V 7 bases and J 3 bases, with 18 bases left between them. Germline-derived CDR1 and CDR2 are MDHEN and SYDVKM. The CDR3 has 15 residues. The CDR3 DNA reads TGTGCCAGCATGCCCACCCGGGGCGCATACTATGGCTACACCTTC. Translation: CASMPTRGAYYGYTF.

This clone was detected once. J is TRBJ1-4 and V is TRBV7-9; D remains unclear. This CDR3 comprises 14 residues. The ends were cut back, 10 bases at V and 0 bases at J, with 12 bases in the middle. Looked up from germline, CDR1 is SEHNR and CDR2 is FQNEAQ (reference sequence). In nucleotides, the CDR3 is TGTGCCACCCGGTCAGCCGCAACTAATGAAAAACTGTTTTTT. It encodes CATRSAATNEKLFF.

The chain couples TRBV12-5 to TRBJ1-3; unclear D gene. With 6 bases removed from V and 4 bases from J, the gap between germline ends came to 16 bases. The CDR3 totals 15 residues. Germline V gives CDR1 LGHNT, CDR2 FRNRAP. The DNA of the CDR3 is TGTGCTAGTGGGGTGATTCTGGAATCCGGAAACACCATATATTTT. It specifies CASGVILESGNTIYF.

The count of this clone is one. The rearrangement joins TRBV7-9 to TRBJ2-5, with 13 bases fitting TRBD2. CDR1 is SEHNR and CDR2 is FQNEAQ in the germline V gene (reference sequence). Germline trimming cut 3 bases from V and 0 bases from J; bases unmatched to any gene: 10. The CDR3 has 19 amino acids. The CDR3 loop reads CASSFGTSGARSYQETQYF. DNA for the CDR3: TGTGCCAGCAGCTTCGGGACTAGCGGGGCGCGCTCATACCAAGAGACCCAGTACTTC.

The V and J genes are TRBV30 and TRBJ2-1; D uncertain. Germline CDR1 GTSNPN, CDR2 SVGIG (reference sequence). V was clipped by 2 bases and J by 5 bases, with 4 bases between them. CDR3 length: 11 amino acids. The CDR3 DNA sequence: TGTGCCTGGAGTTCCGACAATGAGCAGTTCTTC. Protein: CAWSSDNEQFF.

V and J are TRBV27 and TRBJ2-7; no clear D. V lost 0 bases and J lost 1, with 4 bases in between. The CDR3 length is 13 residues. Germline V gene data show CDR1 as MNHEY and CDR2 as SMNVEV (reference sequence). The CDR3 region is CASSLSMSYEQYF. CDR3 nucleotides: TGTGCCAGCAGTTTATCGATGTCCTACGAGCAGTACTTC.

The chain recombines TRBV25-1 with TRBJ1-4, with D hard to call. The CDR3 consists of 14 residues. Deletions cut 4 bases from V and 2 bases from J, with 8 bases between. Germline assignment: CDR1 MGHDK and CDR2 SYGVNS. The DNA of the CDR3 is TGTGCCAGCAGTGTGGGGAGGACTAATGAAAAACTGTTTTTT. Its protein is CASSVGRTNEKLFF.

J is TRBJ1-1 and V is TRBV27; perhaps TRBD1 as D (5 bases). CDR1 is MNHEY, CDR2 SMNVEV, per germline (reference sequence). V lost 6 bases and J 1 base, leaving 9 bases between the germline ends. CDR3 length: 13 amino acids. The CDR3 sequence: CASRGGENTEAFF. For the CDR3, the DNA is TGTGCCAGCAGGGGGGGGGAGAACACTGAAGCTTTCTTT.